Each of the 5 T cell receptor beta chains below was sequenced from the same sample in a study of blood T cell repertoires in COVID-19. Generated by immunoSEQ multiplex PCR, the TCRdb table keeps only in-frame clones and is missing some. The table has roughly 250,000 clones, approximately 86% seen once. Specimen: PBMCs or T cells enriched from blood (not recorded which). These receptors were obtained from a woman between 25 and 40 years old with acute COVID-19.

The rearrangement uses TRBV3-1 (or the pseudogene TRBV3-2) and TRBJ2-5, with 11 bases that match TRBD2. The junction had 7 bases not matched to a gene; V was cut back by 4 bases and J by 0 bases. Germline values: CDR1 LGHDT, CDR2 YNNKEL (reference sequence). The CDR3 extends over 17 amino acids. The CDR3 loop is CASSPLLAGDYQETQYF. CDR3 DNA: TGTGCCAGCAGCCCACTACTAGCGGGGGATTACCAAGAGACCCAGTACTTC.

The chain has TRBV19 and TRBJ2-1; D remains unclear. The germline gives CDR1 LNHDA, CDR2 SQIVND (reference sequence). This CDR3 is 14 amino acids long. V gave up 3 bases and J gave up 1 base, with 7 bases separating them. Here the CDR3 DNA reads TGTGCCAGTAGTATGCAGATGTCCTACAATGAGCAGTTCTTC. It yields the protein CASSMQMSYNEQFF.

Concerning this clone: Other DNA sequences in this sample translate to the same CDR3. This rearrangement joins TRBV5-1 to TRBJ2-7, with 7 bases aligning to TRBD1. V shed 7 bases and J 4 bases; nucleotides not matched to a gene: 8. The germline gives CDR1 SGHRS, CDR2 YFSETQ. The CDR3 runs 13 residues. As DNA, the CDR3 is TGCGCCAGCTCGTTGGGACAGTCGTACGAGCAGTACTTC. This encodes CASSLGQSYEQYF.

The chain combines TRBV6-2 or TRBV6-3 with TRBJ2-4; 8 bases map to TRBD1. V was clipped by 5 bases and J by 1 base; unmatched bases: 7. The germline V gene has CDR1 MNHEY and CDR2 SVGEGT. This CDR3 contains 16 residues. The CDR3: CASSDTGGSAKNIQYF. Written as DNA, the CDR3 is TGTGCCAGCAGTGACACAGGGGGTTCGGCCAAAAACATTCAGTACTTC.

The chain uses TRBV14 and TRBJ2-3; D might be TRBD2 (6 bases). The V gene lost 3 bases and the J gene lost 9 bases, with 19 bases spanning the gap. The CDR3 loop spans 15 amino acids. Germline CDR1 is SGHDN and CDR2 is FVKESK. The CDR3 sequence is CASSQYLPRGGTQYF. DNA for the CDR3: TGTGCCAGCAGCCAGTACCTCCCGCGGGGAGGAACGCAGTATTTT.